The rows below give T cell receptor beta chains drawn from one sample of a study of cytomegalovirus exposure and HLA in healthy donors. Only in-frame clones appear in the TCRdb table, and some are missing; sequencing was by immunoSEQ multiplex PCR. The sample lists some 170,000 clones, 86% occurring once. Sequenced: PBMCs. Source of these receptors: a young man in good health and CMV-seropositive. CDR3s include the opening cysteine and the closing phenylalanine or tryptophan. D genes are given only for firm matches. Not every row has a clone size; where given, it reads once, few, many or a size class.

TRBV27	NA	TRBJ1-1	NA	CASSPGTRNTEAFF	TGTGCCAGCAGCCCGGGGACGCGGAACACTGAAGCTTTCTTT
TRBV6-1	NA	TRBJ1-5	TRBD1	CASNEGGQPQHF	TGTGCCAGCAACGAAGGGGGCCAGCCCCAGCATTTT
TRBV28	few	TRBJ1-4	TRBD1	CASRQGGTNEKLFF	TGTGCCAGCAGACAGGGGGGGACTAATGAAAAACTGTTTTTT
TRBV5-1	NA	TRBJ2-7	TRBD2	CASSPTGGSSYEQYF	TGCGCCAGCAGCCCAACTGGCGGGAGCTCCTACGAGCAGTACTTC
TRBV6-5	NA	TRBJ2-2	NA	CASSYSRRANTGELFF	TGTGCCAGCAGTTACTCGAGAAGAGCAAACACCGGGGAGCTGTTTTTT
TRBV7-6	NA	TRBJ2-3	TRBD1	CASSTPDRGTDTQYF	TGTGCCAGCAGCACTCCGGACAGGGGTACAGATACGCAGTATTTT
TRBV7-3	medium-sized	TRBJ2-1	TRBD1	CASSLEGQASYNEQFF	TGTGCCAGCAGCTTAGAGGGACAGGCCTCCTACAATGAGCAGTTCTTC
TRBV7-6	NA	TRBJ2-1	NA	CASSSRGGTPGAYNEQFF	TGTGCCAGCAGCTCGCGCGGCGGGACCCCTGGAGCGTACAATGAGCAGTTCTTC
TRBV15	NA	TRBJ2-6	NA	CATEPPVSGANVLTF	TGTGCCACCGAACCTCCCGTCTCTGGGGCCAACGTCCTGACTTTC
TRBV11-2	NA	TRBJ2-3	TRBD2	CASSSLGSGRLRDTQYF	TGTGCCAGCAGCTCCCTCGGGAGCGGGAGGTTACGAGATACGCAGTATTTT
TRBV5-1	few	TRBJ2-5	NA	CASSLWETQYF	TGCGCCAGCAGCTTATGGGAGACCCAGTACTTC
TRBV7-9	NA	TRBJ1-2	NA	CASSLTPGTANYGYTF	TGTGCCAGCAGCTTAACCCCTGGGACGGCTAACTATGGCTACACCTTC
TRBV13	once	TRBJ1-2	TRBD1	CASSLGRRGRDYGYTF	TGTGCCAGCAGCTTAGGCCGCAGGGGGCGGGACTATGGCTACACCTTC
TRBV10-3	NA	TRBJ1-1	NA	CAISGSNVEAFF	TGTGCCATCAGTGGGTCAAATGTTGAAGCTTTCTTT
TRBV18	NA	TRBJ2-5	TRBD2	CASSPRGGEETQYF	TGTGCCAGCTCACCCCGGGGAGGGGAAGAGACCCAGTACTTC
TRBV2	NA	TRBJ2-5	TRBD2	CASSYGLARETQYF	TGTGCCAGCAGTTACGGACTAGCAAGAGAGACCCAGTACTTC
TRBV6-1	NA	TRBJ2-3	NA	CASSEAGGTSTDTQYF	TGTGCCAGCAGTGAAGCTGGAGGTACTAGCACAGATACGCAGTATTTT
TRBV25-1	NA	TRBJ1-6	NA	CASSDDNWGSPLHF	TGTGCCAGCAGTGACGACAACTGGGGTTCACCCCTCCACTTT
TRBV4-1	NA	TRBJ2-1	TRBD2	CASSQDEGLPGGDEQFF	TGCGCCAGCAGCCAAGATGAAGGACTCCCGGGAGGGGATGAGCAGTTCTTC
TRBV4-2	NA	TRBJ2-5	TRBD2	CASSHPGGHETQYF	TGTGCCAGCAGTCACCCGGGGGGTCACGAGACCCAGTACTTC
TRBV30	many	TRBJ1-5	NA	CAWSVGTGLSNQPQHF	TGTGCCTGGAGTGTAGGAACAGGCCTTAGCAATCAGCCCCAGCATTTT
TRBV6-1	NA	TRBJ1-2	NA	CASSEQGRYGYTF	TGTGCCAGCAGTGAACAGGGTCGCTATGGCTACACCTTC
TRBV2	NA	TRBJ2-5	TRBD1	CASNRGQGFIETQYF	TGTGCCAGCAACCGAGGACAGGGGTTTATTGAGACCCAGTACTTC
TRBV7-8	few	TRBJ1-5	NA	CASSILQINQPQHF	TGTGCCAGCAGCATTCTACAGATCAATCAGCCCCAGCATTTT
TRBV6-6	NA	TRBJ2-5	TRBD2	CASSPPGGGAAKTQYF	TGTGCCAGCAGTCCTCCGGGCGGGGGGGCCGCGAAGACCCAGTACTTC
TRBV7-6	once	TRBJ2-7	NA	CASSQGPTYEQYF	TGTGCCAGCAGCCAGGGCCCGACCTACGAGCAGTACTTC
TRBV28	NA	TRBJ2-3	TRBD1	CASSPPGQGRNTQYF	TGTGCCAGCAGTCCGCCGGGACAGGGTAGGAATACGCAGTATTTT
TRBV30	NA	TRBJ1-5	NA	CAWSRQNNQPQHF	TGTGCCTGGAGTCGGCAAAACAATCAGCCCCAGCATTTT
TRBV11-3	NA	TRBJ1-2	NA	CASSLGRGNYGYTF	TGTGCCAGCAGCTTAGGGAGGGGGAACTATGGCTACACCTTC
TRBV18	NA	TRBJ2-7	NA	CASSGGAESYEQYF	TGTGCCAGCTCCGGGGGAGCGGAGAGCTACGAGCAGTACTTC
TRBV6-5	NA	TRBJ1-2	NA	CASSPTNNYGYTF	TGTGCCAGCAGTCCGACAAATAACTATGGCTACACCTTC
TRBV30	NA	TRBJ2-5	TRBD2	CAWTSGVETQYF	TGTGCCTGGACTAGCGGGGTCGAGACCCAGTACTTC
TRBV9	NA	TRBJ2-7	NA	CASSVDGSYEQYF	TGTGCCAGCAGCGTAGATGGCTCCTACGAGCAGTACTTC
TRBV4-3	NA	TRBJ2-7	NA	CASSQVAANVVYEQYF	TGCGCCAGCAGCCAAGTTGCAGCGAACGTCGTTTACGAGCAGTACTTC
TRBV27	NA	TRBJ1-4	NA	CASSPSPNEKLFF	TGTGCCAGCAGTCCGAGCCCTAATGAAAAACTGTTTTTT
TRBV5-4	NA	TRBJ1-5	NA	CASSWDNQPQHF	TGTGCCAGCAGCTGGGACAATCAGCCCCAGCATTTT
TRBV5-4	NA	TRBJ2-3	TRBD1	CASSLKRTGPTDTQYF	TGTGCCAGCAGCTTGAAGAGGACAGGGCCCACAGATACGCAGTATTTT
TRBV5-1	NA	TRBJ1-4	NA	CASKTGTTSNEKLFF	TGCGCCAGCAAAACAGGGACTACCTCTAATGAAAAACTGTTTTTT
TRBV7-3	NA	TRBJ2-7	NA	CASSLEAGKSYEQYF	TGTGCCAGCAGCTTAGAGGCGGGGAAGAGCTACGAGCAGTACTTC
TRBV9	NA	TRBJ2-5	NA	CASSVEGGRETQYF	TGTGCCAGCAGCGTAGAGGGGGGGCGCGAGACCCAGTACTTC
TRBV5-1	NA	TRBJ2-1	TRBD2	CASSLGTSGRYDEQFF	TGCGCCAGCAGCTTGGGTACTAGCGGGAGGTACGATGAGCAGTTCTTC
TRBV20-1	NA	TRBJ1-5	NA	CSATEPQHF	TGCAGTGCTACGGAGCCCCAGCATTTT
TRBV27	NA	TRBJ2-2	NA	CASRDRYNTGELFF	TGTGCCAGCAGAGACAGGTACAACACCGGGGAGCTGTTTTTT
TRBV9	NA	TRBJ2-2	TRBD1	CASSVAGTGIIGELFF	TGTGCCAGCAGCGTTGCCGGGACAGGGATCATCGGGGAGCTGTTTTTT
TRBV7-6	once	TRBJ1-2	NA	CASSLQSPGLTRYGYTF	TGTGCCAGCAGCTTACAATCGCCGGGTCTTACCCGCTATGGCTACACCTTC
TRBV7-9	NA	TRBJ2-3	NA	CASSVRVPDTQYF	TGTGCCAGCAGCGTCAGGGTCCCAGATACGCAGTATTTT
TRBV5-6	NA	TRBJ1-2	NA	CASSLVGSARDGYGYTF	TGTGCCAGCAGCTTGGTAGGCTCCGCCAGGGACGGCTATGGCTACACCTTC
TRBV4-1	NA	TRBJ2-6	NA	CASSQDPTSGANVLTF	TGCGCCAGCAGCCAAGATCCCACCTCTGGGGCCAACGTCCTGACTTTC
TRBV30	NA	TRBJ2-7	TRBD2	CALDRDYDSYEQYF	TGTGCCCTAGATCGGGACTATGACTCCTACGAGCAGTACTTC
TRBV29-1	once	TRBJ2-1	NA	CSVEYRATGEQFF	TGCAGCGTTGAATACAGGGCAACGGGTGAGCAGTTCTTC
TRBV7-2	few	TRBJ2-5	NA	CASSLAVMLETQYF	TGTGCCAGCAGCTTAGCGGTGATGTTAGAGACCCAGTACTTC
TRBV2	NA	TRBJ2-2	NA	CASSVRNTGELFF	TGTGCCAGCAGTGTAAGGAACACCGGGGAGCTGTTTTTT
TRBV30	NA	TRBJ2-3	TRBD2	CAWSSGGGDTQYF	TGTGCCTGGAGTAGCGGGGGAGGAGATACGCAGTATTTT
TRBV11-3	once	TRBJ2-1	TRBD2	CASSPLGTRNEQFF	TGTGCCAGCAGCCCCCTAGGGACTAGGAATGAGCAGTTCTTC
TRBV11-2	NA	TRBJ2-7	TRBD1	CASSFDRGRHEQYF	TGTGCCAGCAGCTTCGACAGGGGTCGGCACGAGCAGTACTTC
TRBV6-5	NA	TRBJ2-7	NA	CASSSRGRRPYEQYF	TGTGCCAGCAGCTCCAGGGGCAGGCGGCCCTACGAGCAGTACTTC
TRBV7-7	once	TRBJ1-1	NA	CASSLEVGDTEAFF	TGTGCTAGCAGCCTAGAGGTTGGCGACACTGAAGCTTTCTTT
TRBV27	NA	TRBJ2-6	TRBD1	CASRGQGARSGANVLTF	TGTGCCTCCAGGGGGCAGGGGGCAAGGTCTGGGGCCAACGTCCTGACTTTC
TRBV27	NA	TRBJ2-7	NA	CASSIQASYEQYF	TGTGCCAGCAGTATTCAGGCATCCTACGAGCAGTACTTC
TRBV9	NA	TRBJ2-7	NA	CASSVEGGPGDWSEQYF	TGTGCCAGCAGCGTAGAGGGGGGGCCAGGCGACTGGTCCGAGCAGTACTTC